The next 2 T cell receptor beta chains were all read from a single sample in a study of blood T cell repertoires in COVID-19. This table comes from immunoSEQ multiplex PCR, and its TCRdb copy is limited to in-frame clones, with some not included. Counted here are around 300,000 clones, about 90% occurring once; the ten biggest clones make up over 4.5%. The sequenced sample consisted of PBMCs or T cells enriched from blood (not recorded which). The receptors derive from a young man who had recovered from COVID-19.

V usage is TRBV2 and J usage is TRBJ1-1, with a tentative D call TRBD1 (5 bases). V was cut by 4 bases and J by 3 bases, with 12 bases left in between. This CDR3 is built from 14 residues. The germline V gene encodes CDR1 SNHLY and CDR2 FYNNEI. CDR3 sequence: CASSARVRDTEAFF. The CDR3 DNA reads TGTGCCAGCAGTGCCAGGGTAAGGGACACTGAAGCTTTCTTT.

CDR3 residues: CASNRGRTDTQYF. CDR3 DNA sequence: TGTGCCAGCAATAGGGGGCGGACAGATACGCAGTATTTT. The chain uses TRBV28 and TRBJ2-3; 7 positions match TRBD1. Trimming took 7 bases from V and 3 from J; bases not matched to a gene: 4. There are 13 residues in the CDR3. CDR1 MDHEN and CDR2 SYDVKM come from the germline V gene.